The 11 T cell receptor beta chains reported below all come from one sample, sequenced in a study of cytomegalovirus exposure and HLA in healthy donors. Both 60 Vbeta primers and 13 Jbeta primers went into the PCR. The repertoire was sequenced with immunoSEQ multiplex PCR; TCRdb's copy has only in-frame clones and lacks some. The data include 130,000 to 150,000 clones; the top ten clones carry roughly 2.6%. The sample consisted of PBMCs. These receptors originate from a man aged 35-49 years in good health and CMV-seronegative.

The V call is TRBV6-5, the J call TRBJ2-1; tentatively, D is TRBD1 (7 bases). V lost 3 bases to trimming and J lost 4 bases, with 10 bases between them. The germline V gene encodes CDR1 MNHEY and CDR2 SVGAGI. CDR3 size: 14 residues. In DNA form, the CDR3 reads TGTGCCAGCAGTTATCAGGGGGGATACAATGAGCAGTTCTTC. This translates into CASSYQGGYNEQFF.

This CDR3 reads CASSFRTGDTDTQYF. The CDR3 DNA reads TGTGCCAGCAGCTTCCGGACAGGGGACACAGATACGCAGTATTTT. The J gene is TRBJ2-3, the V gene TRBV7-2; the match to TRBD1 covers 9 bases. The CDR3 length is 15 residues. The J segment lost 2 bases and the V segment lost 3 bases, leaving 3 bases of the junction unmatched. Germline lookup yields CDR1 SGHTA and CDR2 FQGNSA.

The rearrangement links TRBV18 to TRBJ1-2; 8 nucleotides agree with TRBD1. This CDR3 contains 13 residues. J lost 8 bases, V lost 3 bases, and 5 bases had no gene match. Per germline, CDR1 KGHSH and CDR2 LQKENI. The CDR3 sequence: CASSPGQGGGYTF. CDR3 bases: TGTGCCAGCTCACCCGGACAGGGAGGGGGCTACACCTTC.

The CDR3 nucleotides read TGTGCCAGCAGTTACGGCCCTCGAACAGATACGCAGTATTTT. Translation: CASSYGPRTDTQYF. The rearrangement links TRBV6-5 to TRBJ2-3; no clear D gene. Germline assignment: CDR1 MNHEY and CDR2 SVGAGI. The germline V and J ends were trimmed by 2 bases and 3 bases, with 9 bases remaining between them. The CDR3 is 14 amino acids.

The V call is TRBV28, the J call TRBJ1-2, with TRBD1 as a possible D gene (6 bases). V was shortened by 6 bases and J by 2 bases, with 7 bases between the two germline ends. This CDR3 is built from 12 residues. Germline V gives CDR1 MDHEN, CDR2 SYDVKM. The CDR3 spells CASRQGNYGYTF. DNA for the CDR3: TGTGCCAGCAGACAGGGAAACTATGGCTACACCTTC.

The gene calls are TRBV7-2 and TRBJ1-1; D ambiguous. The V end was cut by 1 base, the J end by 2 bases, with 8 bases between. The CDR3 length is 14 residues. CDR1 is SGHTA, CDR2 FQGNSA, per germline. As DNA, the CDR3 is TGTGCCAGCAGCTTAGGTTGGGCTAACACTGAAGCTTTCTTT. Encoded protein: CASSLGWANTEAFF.

The V and J genes are TRBV6-6 and TRBJ1-4, with a possible D match to TRBD1 (6 bases). The CDR3 contains 15 residues. Deletions cut 3 bases from V and 7 bases from J, with 15 bases between. CDR1 and CDR2 (germline): MNHNY, SVGAGI (reference sequence). CDR3 in amino acids: CASSYSDRTSEKLFF. Here the CDR3 DNA reads TGTGCCAGCAGTTATTCGGACAGAACCTCTGAAAAACTGTTTTTT.

This chain links TRBV11-2 with TRBJ2-6; D may be TRBD1 (7 bases). Looked up from germline, CDR1 is SGHAT and CDR2 is FQNNGV. The CDR3 spans 17 residues. V gave up 3 bases and J gave up 4 bases, with 16 bases separating them. The CDR3 reads CASSLIRGATGANVLTF. CDR3 bases: TGTGCCAGCAGCTTGATCAGGGGGGCAACAGGGGCCAACGTCCTGACTTTC. Drawing the rest from reference TRBV11-2 and TRBJ2-6, the complete variable domain is EAGVAQSPRYKIIEKRQSVAFWCNPISGHATLYWYQQILGQGPKLLIQFQNNGVVDDSQLPKDRFSAERLKGVDSTLKIQPAKLEDSAVYLCASSLIRGATGANVLTFGAGSRLTVL.

The rearrangement uses TRBV5-1 and TRBJ1-6; 8 bases line up with TRBD1. CDR1 is SGHRS, CDR2 YFSETQ, per germline. CDR3 length: 15 residues. J was trimmed by 5 bases and V by 0 bases; bases with no gene match: 1. In nucleotides, the CDR3 is TGCGCCAGCAGCTTGGTGGGACAGGATAATTCACCCCTCCACTTT. Protein product: CASSLVGQDNSPLHF.

Concerning this clone: At the DNA level, this CDR3 is encoded by other sequences in the same sample as well. V and J are TRBV18 and TRBJ2-7; the D is unclear. The germline V gene encodes CDR1 KGHSH and CDR2 LQKENI. The ends were cut back, 2 bases at V and 5 bases at J, with 7 bases in the middle. This CDR3 spans 12 amino acids. Here the CDR3 DNA reads TGTGCCAGCTCACCATCGGGTGACGAGCAGTACTTC. Its translation: CASSPSGDEQYF.

The rearrangement uses TRBV2 and TRBJ2-7; TRBD1 matches at 10 bases. Germline V CDR1 and CDR2: SNHLY, FYNNEI. This CDR3 region has 16 residues. The V segment lost 6 bases and the J segment 1 base; nucleotides outside the gene matches: 9. The CDR3 DNA follows: TGTGCCAGCAGGGACCCCCGGGACAGGGGATCCTACGAGCAGTACTTC. This sequence encodes CASRDPRDRGSYEQYF.